The TCR beta chain under discussion was sequenced for a study of T cells in localized non-small cell lung cancer. Study-wide findings and caveats: Without multi-region sequencing, intratumor heterogeneity could not be excluded. Adjacent lung exhibited a median of approximately 50 among the 100 most abundant tumor clones. Tumor trailed uninvolved adjacent lung in T cell clonality, which peaked there. Higher adjacent-lung clonality was associated with shorter survival.

Trimming took off 0 bases at V and 0 bases at J, with 9 bases between the two ends. The CDR3 is 16 residues long. Germline CDR1 is ENHRY and CDR2 is SYGVKD. A word on this clone: Its antigen is currently unknown.

Sequencing used immunoSEQ multiplex PCR; TCRdb keeps in-frame clones, though not all of them. The top ten hold about 15% of the sample, which has about 33,000 clones, about 82% seen once. This TCR derives from a male donor aged 60 or over with stage III squamous cell lung carcinoma. The rearrangement joins TRBV10-3 to TRBJ2-1; D is unresolved. Sequenced here: peripheral blood, sampled before any cancer treatment. CDR3 nucleotides: TGTGCCATCAGTGAGTCCGGCGGAATCTCCTACAATGAGCAGTTCTTC. Translated: CAISESGGISYNEQFF.